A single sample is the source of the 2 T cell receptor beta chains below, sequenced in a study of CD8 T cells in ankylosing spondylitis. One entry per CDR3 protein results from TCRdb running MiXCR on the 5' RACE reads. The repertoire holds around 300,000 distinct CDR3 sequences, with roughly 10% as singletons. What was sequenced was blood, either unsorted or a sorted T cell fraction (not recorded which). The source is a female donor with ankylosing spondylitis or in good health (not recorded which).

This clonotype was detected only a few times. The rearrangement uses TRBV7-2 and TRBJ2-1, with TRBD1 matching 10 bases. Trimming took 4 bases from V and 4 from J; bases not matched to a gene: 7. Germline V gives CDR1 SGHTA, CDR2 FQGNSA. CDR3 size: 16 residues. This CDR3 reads CASSSTWTGGYNEQFF. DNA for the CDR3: TGTGCCAGCAGCTCGACTTGGACAGGGGGTTACAATGAGCAGTTCTTC. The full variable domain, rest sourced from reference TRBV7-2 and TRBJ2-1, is GAGVSQSPSNKVTEKGKDVELRCDPISGHTALYWYRQSLGQGLEFLIYFQGNSAPDKSGLPSDRFSAERTGGSVSTLTIQRTQQEDSAVYLCASSSTWTGGYNEQFFGPGTRLTVL.

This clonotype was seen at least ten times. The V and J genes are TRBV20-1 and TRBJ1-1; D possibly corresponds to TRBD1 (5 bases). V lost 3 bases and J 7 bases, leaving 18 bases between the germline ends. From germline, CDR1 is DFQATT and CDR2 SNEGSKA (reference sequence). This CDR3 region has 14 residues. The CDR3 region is CSASPQSGYSEAFF. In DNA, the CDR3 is TGCAGTGCTAGCCCCCAGTCAGGGTACAGTGAAGCTTTCTTT.